This T cell receptor beta chain is drawn from a study of cytomegalovirus exposure and HLA in healthy donors. Study-wide results and limits: TCR association rates varied by HLA locus in a later analysis, with DRB1 highest and HLA-C lowest. The study carried out a later analysis of TCR beta sequences. It associated around 17,000 of them with specific HLA alleles at a false discovery rate of 0.05.

As regards this clone: What it binds is unknown.

PCR primers comprised 60 Vbeta and 13 Jbeta primers. Generated by immunoSEQ multiplex PCR, the TCRdb table keeps only in-frame clones and is missing some. The top ten hold under 5% of the sample, which has over 150,000 clones, approximately 84% seen once. V lost 3 bases to trimming and J lost 0 bases, with 6 bases between them. The CDR3 has 15 residues. Germline V lookup: CDR1 LNHDA, CDR2 SQIVND (reference sequence). The rearrangement uses TRBV19 and TRBJ2-6; possibly TRBD1 for D (5 bases). Material: PBMCs. The clonotype was recovered from a girl between 5 and 17 years old in good health and CMV-seropositive. The CDR3: CASSMGLSGANVLTF. The CDR3 coding sequence is TGTGCCAGTAGTATGGGGCTCTCTGGGGCCAACGTCCTGACTTTC.